This T cell receptor beta chain was recorded in a study of T-cell reconstitution after alpha-beta-depleted transplantation in children. Molecular barcoding with unique molecular identifiers was used for the TCRbeta library. TCRdb reprocessed the PCR reads with MiXCR, giving one entry per CDR3 protein. Of 250,000 to 300,000 distinct CDR3 sequences in the sample, about a tenth were seen once. The TCR sequence derives from a human donor who donated a stem cell graft to a child with SCID. This specimen was PBMCs from the stem cell graft donor, taken from the stem cell graft.

The CDR3 loop is CASSSTVAEQYF. CDR3 nucleotide sequence: TGTGCCAGCAGTTCCACAGTCGCCGAGCAGTACTTC. The chain joins TRBV12-3 or TRBV12-4 to TRBJ2-7; D remains unclear. The CDR3 length is 12 residues. The germline V and J ends were trimmed by 4 bases and 6 bases, with 10 bases remaining between them.